A single sample gave rise to the 21 T cell receptor beta chains below, sequenced in a study of human versus mouse CDR3 diversity and MHC coevolution. Method: immunoSEQ multiplex PCR; TCRdb's copy keeps in-frame clones and lacks some. The sample lists roughly 80,000 clones; 80% to 95% were seen once. Sequencing was carried out using naive CD4+ T cells from blood. Subset denoted: CD45RO-negative CD62L-positive naive CD4 T cells. The receptors shown here come from a person aged 30-70 years in good health.

The chain joins TRBV27 to TRBJ1-5; unclear D gene. The CDR3 runs to 13 residues. V was pared by 4 bases and J by 8 bases, with 12 bases between. Germline lookup yields CDR1 MNHEY and CDR2 SMNVEV (reference sequence). The CDR3 region is CASSSLRSEPQHF. In DNA, the CDR3 is TGTGCCAGCAGTTCACTACGGTCAGAGCCCCAGCATTTT.

The chain links TRBV5-1 to TRBJ2-1, with 10 bases matching TRBD1. Germline CDR1 is SGHRS and CDR2 is YFSETQ. V was clipped by 2 bases and J by 7 bases; unmatched bases: 9. This CDR3 comprises 16 residues. CDR3 DNA sequence: TGCGCCAGCAGCTTTGAGGGACAGGGGATTTTAAATGAGCAGTTCTTC. Translating gives CASSFEGQGILNEQFF. The variable domain in full, completed from reference TRBV5-1 and TRBJ2-1, reads KAGVTQTPRYLIKTRGQQVTLSCSPISGHRSVSWYQQTPGQGLQFLFEYFSETQRNKGNFPGRFSGRQFSNSRSEMNVSTLELGDSALYLCASSFEGQGILNEQFFGPGTRLTVL.

The V gene is TRBV29-1, the J gene TRBJ1-2, with D tentatively TRBD1 (6 bases). The V gene lost 4 bases and the J gene lost 7 bases, with 13 bases spanning the gap. Germline CDR1 SQVTM, CDR2 ANQGSEA. This CDR3 has 12 amino acids. CDR3 sequence (DNA): TGCAGCGTTGCTAGGCAGGGGTCTGGCTACACCTTC. It encodes CSVARQGSGYTF.

The chain recombines TRBV7-9 with TRBJ2-2; possibly TRBD2 for D (6 bases). CDR1 and CDR2 from the germline V gene are SEHNR and FQNEAQ (reference sequence). This CDR3 region has 14 residues. Trimming stripped 8 bases from V and 1 base from J, with 11 bases between. The CDR3 sequence: CASRGSGNTGELFF. The DNA of the CDR3 is TGTGCCAGCCGGGGTAGCGGGAACACCGGGGAGCTGTTTTTT.

The rearrangement joins TRBV5-1 to TRBJ2-7; D gene uncertain. The CDR3 sequence is 15 residues long. Trimming stripped 0 bases from V and 7 bases from J, with 17 bases between. The germline V gene encodes CDR1 SGHRS and CDR2 YFSETQ. The CDR3 region is CASSLDSPKIIEQYF. Here the CDR3 DNA reads TGCGCCAGCAGCTTGGACAGCCCCAAGATCATAGAGCAGTACTTC.

This clone showed up just once. The chain carries TRBV7-8 and TRBJ1-2; 9 bases are a match to TRBD1. Unmatched junction bases numbered 7, after V lost 5 bases and J lost 3 bases. Germline V gene data show CDR1 as SGHVS and CDR2 as FQNEAQ. The CDR3 loop spans 15 amino acids. The chain's CDR3 is CASSLNRGRDYGYTF. The CDR3 DNA follows: TGTGCCAGCAGCCTAAACAGGGGGCGAGACTATGGCTACACCTTC.

The V gene is TRBV10-2, the J gene TRBJ2-7, with D possibly matching TRBD1 (5 bases). Germline CDR1 and CDR2: WSHSY and SAAADI. The CDR3 length is 14 residues. V shed 4 bases and J shed 1 base, with 11 bases lying between them. The CDR3 is CASSGLQASYEQYF. DNA of the CDR3: TGCGCCAGCAGTGGTTTACAGGCGTCCTACGAGCAGTACTTC.

The chain recombines TRBV7-9 with TRBJ2-1, with D possibly matching TRBD1 (5 bases). This CDR3 contains 14 residues. Looked up from germline, CDR1 is SEHNR and CDR2 is FQNEAQ (reference sequence). The V and J ends lost 1 base and 6 bases respectively, with 10 bases between them. The CDR3 loop reads CASSLGWQGNEQFF. In DNA, the CDR3 is TGTGCCAGCAGCTTAGGCTGGCAGGGCAATGAGCAGTTCTTC.

The DNA of the CDR3 is TGCGCCAGCAGCTTGGAACCCTCAGGGGCGTGGACTGAAGCTTTCTTT. It translates to CASSLEPSGAWTEAFF. The chain employs TRBV5-1 and TRBJ1-1; weak D call: TRBD1 (6 bases). With 0 bases removed from V and 5 bases from J, the gap between germline ends came to 17 bases. The CDR3 length is 16 residues. CDR1 is SGHRS, CDR2 YFSETQ, per germline.

The chain combines TRBV10-3 with TRBJ1-1; D uncertain. Per germline, CDR1 ENHRY and CDR2 SYGVKD. There are 13 residues in the CDR3. V gave up 3 bases and J gave up 0 bases, with 5 bases separating them. CDR3 coding DNA: TGTGCCATCAGTGACGGGTTGAACACTGAAGCTTTCTTT. This encodes CAISDGLNTEAFF.

The chain has TRBV2 and TRBJ2-5, with D hard to call. V lost 4 bases and J lost 5, with 8 bases in between. This CDR3 region has 12 residues. In germline, CDR1 is SNHLY, CDR2 FYNNEI. The chain's CDR3 is CASSAERETQYF. Written as DNA, the CDR3 is TGTGCCAGCAGTGCGGAGAGGGAGACCCAGTACTTC.

This clone was seen a few times. The rearrangement links TRBV10-3 to TRBJ1-2; tentatively, D is TRBD1 (5 bases). The V end lost 4 bases, the J end lost 5 bases, and 20 bases lay between the germline ends. The CDR3 runs to 16 residues. The germline V gene encodes CDR1 ENHRY and CDR2 SYGVKD. The CDR3 DNA reads TGTGCCATCAGTGCACAAGCGGGGCTCGGGGAGTATGGCTACACCTTC. This sequence encodes CAISAQAGLGEYGYTF.

Comments on this clone: At one end the junction does not follow the germline gene, possibly because of a read error. This CDR3 reads CASRSRTGNSGYAF. CDR3 nucleotides: TGCGCCAGCAGAAGCCGGACAGGAAATAGTGGCTACGCCTTC. The J gene is TRBJ1-2, the V gene TRBV4-1; 7 bases are a match to TRBD1. The CDR3 extends over 14 amino acids. Germline-derived CDR1 and CDR2 are MGHRA and YSYEKL.

The chain combines TRBV6-1 with TRBJ2-1, with a weak D call TRBD2 (5 bases). V lost 8 bases, J lost 7 bases, and 18 bases lay in between. The CDR3 runs 14 residues. Germline V CDR1 and CDR2: MNHNS, SASEGT. In nucleotides, the CDR3 is TGTGCCAGCCGGAGCGGCGGGCAAGGGAATGAGCAGTTCTTC. This sequence encodes CASRSGGQGNEQFF.

This chain uses TRBV27 with TRBJ1-5; 7 nucleotides line up with TRBD1. With V trimmed by 5 bases and J by 3 bases, 4 bases remained unmatched. Germline V gene lookup returns CDR1 MNHEY and CDR2 SMNVEV (reference sequence). CDR3 length: 14 amino acids. Here the CDR3 DNA reads TGTGCCAGCAGTACGACAGGGCCCAATCAGCCCCAGCATTTT. It translates to CASSTTGPNQPQHF.

This chain connects TRBV5-4 to TRBJ1-3; 10 nucleotides align to TRBD1. The CDR3 sequence is 14 residues long. V was pared by 4 bases and J by 6 bases, with 4 bases of the junction left unmatched. Looked up from germline, CDR1 is SGHNT and CDR2 is YYREEE (reference sequence). CDR3 sequence reads: CASSTGQGPNTIYF. The CDR3 DNA reads as TGTGCCAGCAGCACGGGACAGGGGCCAAACACCATATATTTT.

The rearrangement uses TRBV29-1 and TRBJ1-1, with a possible D match to TRBD1 (5 bases). CDR1 and CDR2 from the germline V gene are SQVTM and ANQGSEA. The CDR3 length is 14 residues. V was shortened by 6 bases and J by 4 bases, with 18 bases between the two germline ends. DNA of the CDR3: TGCAGCGTGAGGGGTCTTCACGGGGGCACTGAAGCTTTCTTT. Translating gives CSVRGLHGGTEAFF.

This clone was observed a few times. This chain links TRBV10-3 with TRBJ1-5; 9 bases align to TRBD1. Germline V gives CDR1 ENHRY, CDR2 SYGVKD. The CDR3 contains 16 residues. Trimming cost V 2 bases and J 3 bases; bases outside gene matches: 5. For the CDR3, the DNA is TGTGCCATCAGTGAGACAGGGGGCCTTTACAATCAGCCCCAGCATTTT. This encodes CAISETGGLYNQPQHF.

The genes are TRBV5-4 and TRBJ1-2, with a possible D match to TRBD1 (6 bases). V lost 0 bases and J 11 bases, leaving 14 bases between the germline ends. Germline lookup yields CDR1 SGHNT and CDR2 YYREEE (reference sequence). The CDR3 has 13 amino acids. CDR3 residues: CASSLVGAGAYTF. Written as DNA, the CDR3 is TGTGCCAGCAGCTTGGTTGGTGCAGGGGCGTACACCTTC. Looking up the rest from reference TRBV5-4 and TRBJ1-2 gives the full variable domain: ETGVTQSPTHLIKTRGQQVTLRCSSQSGHNTVSWYQQALGQGPQFIFQYYREEENGRGNFPPRFSGLQFPNYSSELNVNALELDDSALYLCASSLVGAGAYTFGSGTRLTVV.

This clone was recorded once. This sequence joins TRBV5-4 and TRBJ2-6, with D perhaps TRBD1 (6 bases). V gave up 3 bases and J gave up 0 bases, with 13 bases separating them. CDR1 SGHNT and CDR2 YYREEE come from the germline V gene (reference sequence). The CDR3 runs 17 residues. In DNA form, the CDR3 reads TGTGCCAGCAGCTATATGCAGGGACACTCTGGGGCCAACGTCCTGACTTTC. Its protein is CASSYMQGHSGANVLTF.

The gene calls are TRBV20-1 and TRBJ2-7; D gene ambiguous. V was cut by 7 bases and J by 4 bases, with 11 bases left in between. Looked up from germline, CDR1 is DFQATT and CDR2 is SNEGSKA (reference sequence). This CDR3 spans 11 amino acids. The CDR3 sequence is CSVSRSYEQYF. CDR3 DNA sequence: TGCAGTGTGTCTCGGAGTTACGAGCAGTACTTC.